The clone carrying this T cell receptor beta chain was detected only a few times. Antigen specificity is unknown. The data were taken from a study of blood T cells in healthy people across ages. General study findings and limits: There were more naive CD4+ cells and higher diversity in long-lived donors than in aged donors. Across the age range, TCR beta diversity per million T cells fell in a roughly linear way.

CDR3 length: 14 residues. V was pared by 1 base and J by 14 bases, with 15 bases between. From germline, CDR1 is SGHAT and CDR2 FQDESV (reference sequence). A sample-barcoded 5' primer and a J-beta primer mix were used in a second PCR of about 7 to 11 cycles. From the 5' RACE reads, TCRdb called clonotypes with MiXCR, one entry per CDR3 protein. The sample includes 550,000 to 600,000 distinct CDR3 sequences, under 55% seen only once; the top ten take 20% to 25%. The clonotype was recovered from an elderly man in good health. The specimen was blood. The chain links TRBV11-1 to TRBJ1-6; tentative D call: TRBD1 (5 bases). The CDR3 nucleotides read TGTGCCAGCAGCTTAGAGGGGACCACCGGGACCCTCCACTTT. As protein: CASSLEGTTGTLHF.